Listed here are 5 T cell receptor beta chains from one sample, sequenced in a study of cytomegalovirus exposure and HLA in healthy donors. Both 60 Vbeta primers and 13 Jbeta primers went into the PCR. The method was immunoSEQ multiplex PCR; TCRdb's version includes in-frame clones alone and lacks a portion of them. The table includes over 50,000 clones, 75% to 85% detected once. Input material: PBMCs. These receptors all stem from a man in his fifties or sixties in good health and CMV-seropositive.

This chain links TRBV30 with TRBJ1-2, with D tentatively TRBD1 (5 bases). The CDR3 runs to 12 residues. Per the germline V gene, CDR1 is GTSNPN and CDR2 is SVGIG (reference sequence). Between the trimmed V and J ends, which lost 8 bases and 1 base, there was a span of 11 bases. The CDR3 protein is CASPQGNYGYTF. The CDR3 coding sequence is TGTGCCAGCCCGCAGGGTAACTATGGCTACACCTTC.

This clone appeared a few times. One end of the junction does not line up with germline, which may come from a read error. This chain joins TRBV7-9 and TRBJ1-1, with 7 bases lining up with TRBD1. Germline V gene sequence: CDR1 SEHNR, CDR2 FQNEAQ (reference sequence). This CDR3 has 15 amino acids. CDR3 loop: CASSTKDRLKTEAFF. DNA for the CDR3: TGTGCCAGCAGCACCAAGGACAGGCTGAAAACTGAAGCTTTCTTT.

The chain couples TRBV6-5 to TRBJ1-5; a possible D gene is TRBD1 (5 bases). CDR1 is MNHEY and CDR2 is SVGAGI in the germline V gene. CDR3 length: 15 amino acids. Trimming stripped 5 bases from V and 2 bases from J, with 13 bases between. The CDR3 is CASSKGYWGNQPQHF. DNA of the CDR3: TGTGCCAGCAGTAAGGGGTATTGGGGCAATCAGCCCCAGCATTTT.

The CDR3 is CASSYTSGQRPSYNEQFF. DNA for the CDR3: TGTGCCAGCAGCTATACTAGCGGGCAAAGACCCTCCTACAATGAGCAGTTCTTC. The rearrangement joins TRBV27 to TRBJ2-1; 9 positions agree with TRBD2. V lost 6 bases, J lost 0 bases, and 12 bases stayed unmatched. This CDR3 comprises 18 residues. Per germline, CDR1 MNHEY and CDR2 SMNVEV (reference sequence).

The chain joins TRBV4-3 to TRBJ1-4; 10 positions match TRBD1. CDR1 LGHNA and CDR2 YSLEER come from the germline V gene. The CDR3 spans 14 residues. V lost 7 bases and J lost 6; bases outside the gene matches: 5. CDR3 amino acids: CASTQTGGHEKLFF. The DNA for the CDR3 is TGCGCCAGCACCCAGACAGGGGGCCATGAAAAACTGTTTTTT.